Below, 15 T cell receptor beta chains from the same sample are listed, as sequenced in a study of cytomegalovirus exposure and HLA in healthy donors. The PCR was carried out with 60 Vbeta primers and 13 Jbeta primers. Clones were sequenced by immunoSEQ multiplex PCR, and TCRdb holds only the in-frame ones, with some missing. The sample carries about 160,000 clones, roughly 82% recorded once. Material: PBMCs. These TCRs come from a man aged 50-60 years in good health and CMV-seropositive.

The chain combines TRBV28 with TRBJ1-1; D unresolved. Trimming removed 6 bases at V and 11 bases at J, with 13 bases between. Germline values: CDR1 MDHEN, CDR2 SYDVKM. There are 11 residues in the CDR3. The CDR3 sequence: CASSLGEMAFF. Written as DNA, the CDR3 is TGTGCCAGCAGCCTTGGGGAGATGGCTTTCTTT.

This clone was counted between two and nine times. The chain joins TRBV19 to TRBJ2-7, with 7 bases fitting TRBD1. The CDR3 consists of 14 residues. J was trimmed by 4 bases and V by 3 bases; bases with no gene match: 6. In germline, CDR1 is LNHDA, CDR2 SQIVND (reference sequence). The CDR3 sequence: CASSMTGSGYEQYF. The CDR3 bases are TGTGCCAGTAGTATGACAGGGAGTGGTTACGAGCAGTACTTC.

The chain combines TRBV28 with TRBJ2-7, with TRBD2 matching over 8 bases. This CDR3 has 14 amino acids. Trimming cost V 5 bases and J 1 base; bases outside gene matches: 4. Germline values: CDR1 MDHEN, CDR2 SYDVKM. CDR3 DNA: TGTGCCAGCAGTGGACTAGCCCGGTCCTACGAGCAGTACTTC. Translated, it gives CASSGLARSYEQYF.

V is TRBV5-1 and J is TRBJ2-5, with 8 bases lining up with TRBD1. The CDR3 sequence is 15 residues long. Trimming removed 4 bases from V and 3 bases from J; junction bases left unmatched: 8. The germline V gene has CDR1 SGHRS and CDR2 YFSETQ. This CDR3 is CASSLTGDPEETQYF. CDR3 nucleotides: TGCGCCAGCAGCCTGACAGGGGACCCTGAAGAGACCCAGTACTTC.

The chain joins TRBV27 to TRBJ1-4; possible D gene TRBD1, 5 bases. The germline V gene has CDR1 MNHEY and CDR2 SMNVEV (reference sequence). V was clipped by 8 bases and J by 1 base, with 8 bases between them. The CDR3 is made up of 13 amino acids. As DNA, the CDR3 is TGTGCCAGCCGGGGGTTAACTAATGAAAAACTGTTTTTT. It codes for CASRGLTNEKLFF.

The chain employs TRBV6-1 and TRBJ2-7, with 8 bases identical to TRBD1. The CDR3 extends over 12 amino acids. CDR1 and CDR2 from the germline V gene are MNHNS and SASEGT. Trimming cost V 9 bases and J 2 bases; bases outside gene matches: 3. This CDR3 is CASRDRPYEQYF. The CDR3 region has the DNA TGTGCCAGTCGGGACAGGCCCTACGAGCAGTACTTC.

CDR3 DNA sequence: TGTGCCAGCGGGTTGGACAGGGAGAGGGAGCTGTTTTTT. This encodes CASGLDRERELFF. The chain uses TRBV2 and TRBJ2-2, with 8 bases identical to TRBD1. The CDR3 covers 13 residues. Looked up from germline, CDR1 is SNHLY and CDR2 is FYNNEI. The junction had 8 bases not matched to a gene; V was cut back by 8 bases and J by 9 bases.

The rearrangement joins TRBV29-1 to TRBJ1-2; D is perhaps TRBD1 (6 bases). V dropped 6 bases and J dropped 6 bases, with 14 bases sitting between them. From germline, CDR1 is SQVTM and CDR2 ANQGSEA. This CDR3 has 12 residues. The CDR3 sequence is CSVVGGANGYTF. The CDR3 DNA follows: TGCAGCGTGGTGGGGGGGGCGAATGGCTACACCTTC. Full variable domain (outside the CDR3, taken from reference TRBV29-1 and TRBJ1-2): SAVISQKPSRDICQRGTSLTIQCQVDSQVTMMFWYRQQPGQSLTLIATANQGSEATYESGFVIDKFPISRPNLTFSTLTVSNMSPEDSSIYLCSVVGGANGYTFGSGTRLTVV.

The genes are TRBV4-3 and TRBJ1-3; possible D gene TRBD1, 6 bases. The V end was cut by 2 bases, the J end by 4 bases, with 12 bases between. The length of the CDR3 is 15 residues. The germline CDR1 and CDR2 sequences are LGHNA and YSLEER. The CDR3, as DNA: TGCGCCAGCAGCCAATCTACAGGGAGCGGAAACACCATATATTTT. Its protein product is CASSQSTGSGNTIYF.

The CDR3 nucleotides are TGTGCCAGCAGCTTGGAGAGGGGGCCCCGGGGTGGCTACACCTTC. Residues: CASSLERGPRGGYTF. The rearrangement links TRBV5-4 to TRBJ1-2; 7 bases line up with TRBD1. V was clipped by 0 bases and J by 7 bases; unmatched bases: 9. CDR3 length: 15 residues. The V gene's germline CDR1 is SGHNT and CDR2 YYREEE (reference sequence). Full variable domain (remainder filled in from reference TRBV5-4 and TRBJ1-2): ETGVTQSPTHLIKTRGQQVTLRCSSQSGHNTVSWYQQALGQGPQFIFQYYREEENGRGNFPPRFSGLQFPNYSSELNVNALELDDSALYLCASSLERGPRGGYTFGSGTRLTVV.

This sequence joins TRBV4-1 and TRBJ2-7, with D possibly TRBD1 on 5 matching bases. Germline CDR1 MGHRA, CDR2 YSYEKL. The length of the CDR3 is 17 residues. Deletions cut 0 bases from V and 3 bases from J, with 18 bases between. The CDR3 DNA reads as TGCGCCAGCAGCCAAGATCTGCCGGGCGCCCAGGGCTACGAGCAGTACTTC. Protein product: CASSQDLPGAQGYEQYF.

This chain uses TRBV28 with TRBJ1-1; D ambiguous. Trimming took 6 bases from V and 5 from J, leaving 16 bases between them. The CDR3 spans 14 residues. The germline gives CDR1 MDHEN, CDR2 SYDVKM. The CDR3, as DNA: TGTGCCAGCAGACCGACGAATGGGGAGACTGAAGCTTTCTTT. Translated, it gives CASRPTNGETEAFF.

This chain links TRBV4-1 with TRBJ2-5, with TRBD2 identical over 7 bases. The germline V gene encodes CDR1 MGHRA and CDR2 YSYEKL. Trimming at V came to 4 bases and at J to 5 bases, leaving 10 bases not matched to a gene. The CDR3 is 15 residues long. The chain's CDR3 is CASSRGSGNRETQYF. The CDR3 nucleotides read TGCGCCAGCAGCCGTGGCAGCGGGAATAGGGAGACCCAGTACTTC.

This CDR3 reads CASSPRTTRKADTQYF. The CDR3 DNA reads TGTGCCAGCAGCCCACGGACTACCCGCAAAGCAGATACGCAGTATTTT. The chain employs TRBV7-9 and TRBJ2-3; D is perhaps TRBD2 (6 bases). CDR3 size: 16 residues. The V end lost 5 bases, the J end lost 4 bases, and 19 bases lay between the germline ends. Germline CDR1 SEHNR, CDR2 FQNEAQ (reference sequence).

This clone showed up just once. This sequence joins TRBV29-1 and TRBJ1-4; D uncertain. V lost 6 bases, J lost 12 bases, and 17 bases lay in between. Germline V gives CDR1 SQVTM, CDR2 ANQGSEA. The CDR3 contains 12 residues. As DNA, the CDR3 is TGCAGCGTGACGGGTGAAACCTCCGAACTGTTTTTT. It translates to CSVTGETSELFF.